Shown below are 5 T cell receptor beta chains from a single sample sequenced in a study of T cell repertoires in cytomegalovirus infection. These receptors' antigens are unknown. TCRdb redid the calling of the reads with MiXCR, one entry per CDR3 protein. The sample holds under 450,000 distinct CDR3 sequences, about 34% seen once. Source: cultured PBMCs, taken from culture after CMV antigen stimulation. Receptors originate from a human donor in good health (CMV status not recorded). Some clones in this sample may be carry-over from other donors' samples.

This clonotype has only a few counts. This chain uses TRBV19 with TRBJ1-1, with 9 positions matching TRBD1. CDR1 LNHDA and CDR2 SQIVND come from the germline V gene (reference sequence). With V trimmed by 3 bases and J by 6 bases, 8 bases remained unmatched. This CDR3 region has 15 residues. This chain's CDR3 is CASSMRTGAGAEAFF. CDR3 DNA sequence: TGTGCCAGTAGTATGCGGACAGGGGCAGGGGCTGAAGCTTTCTTT. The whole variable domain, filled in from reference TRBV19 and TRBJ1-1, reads DGGITQSPKYLFRKEGQNVTLSCEQNLNHDAMYWYRQDPGQGLRLIYYSQIVNDFQKGDIAEGYSVSREKKESFPLTVTSAQKNPTAFYLCASSMRTGAGAEAFFGQGTRLTVV.

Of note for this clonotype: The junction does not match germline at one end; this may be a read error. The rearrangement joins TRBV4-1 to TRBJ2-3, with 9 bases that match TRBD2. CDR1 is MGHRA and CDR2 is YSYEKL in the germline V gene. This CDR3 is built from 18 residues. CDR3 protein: CASSQDGSSGARTDTQYF. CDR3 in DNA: TGTGCCAGCAGCCAAGATGGTTCTAGCGGGGCCCGCACAGATACGCAGTATTTT.

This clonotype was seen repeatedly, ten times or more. The CDR3 nucleotides read TGTGCCAGCAGCGACCAACAAGAGACCCAGTACTTC. Protein sequence: CASSDQQETQYF. The V gene is TRBV7-2, the J gene TRBJ2-5, with unresolved D. The CDR3 loop spans 12 amino acids. Germline V gene lookup returns CDR1 SGHTA and CDR2 FQGNSA. Trimming took off 5 bases at V and 2 bases at J, with 6 bases between the two ends.

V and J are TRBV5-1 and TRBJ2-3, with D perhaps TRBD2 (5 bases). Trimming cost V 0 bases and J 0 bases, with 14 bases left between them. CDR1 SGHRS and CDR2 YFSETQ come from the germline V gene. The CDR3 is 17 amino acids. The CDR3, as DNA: TGCGCCAGCAGCTTGGCCGGGGTGGCAACTAGCACAGATACGCAGTATTTT. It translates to CASSLAGVATSTDTQYF.

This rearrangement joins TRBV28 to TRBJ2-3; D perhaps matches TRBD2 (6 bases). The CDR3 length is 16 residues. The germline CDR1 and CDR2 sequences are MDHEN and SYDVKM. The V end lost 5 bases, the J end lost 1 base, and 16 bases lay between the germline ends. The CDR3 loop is CASSPRGVEGTDTQYF. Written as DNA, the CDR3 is TGTGCCAGCAGTCCCCGCGGGGTAGAGGGCACAGATACGCAGTATTTT.